The rows below give T cell receptor beta chains drawn from one sample of a study of control samples from healthy donors and cancer patients. Libraries were prepared by immunoSEQ multiplex PCR; TCRdb keeps only in-frame clonotypes and omits some of them. The sample lists 45,000 to 55,000 clones, over 85% occurring once. The sample comprised PBMCs. These receptors were collected from a woman between 45 and 60 years old with head and neck cancer. CDR3s include the opening cysteine and the closing phenylalanine or tryptophan. D genes are given only for firm matches. Only part of the rows carry a size: once, few, many, or a class if the clone is expanded.

J gene	V gene	D gene	clone size	CDR3 length	CDR3 protein	CDR3 DNA
TRBJ1-3	TRBV18	TRBD1	.	14	CASSPRDRGNTIYF	TGTGCCAGCTCACCAAGAGACAGGGGTAACACCATATATTTT
TRBJ1-1	TRBV5-1	TRBD1	.	14	CASSLDRGKTEAFF	TGCGCCAGCAGCTTGGACAGGGGTAAGACTGAAGCTTTCTTT
TRBJ1-3	TRBV25-1	TRBD1	.	14	CASSPDRERNTIYF	TGTGCCAGCAGCCCGGACAGGGAGAGAAACACCATATATTTT
TRBJ2-6	TRBV6-4	.	.	15	CASSDGLSGANVLTF	TGTGCCAGCAGTGACGGGTTATCCGGGGCCAACGTCCTGACTTTC
TRBJ1-2	TRBV6-5	.	once	13	CATLRTANYGYTF	TGTGCCACCCTCCGGACAGCTAACTATGGCTACACCTTC
TRBJ2-7	TRBV2	.	.	13	CASSEDGHFEQYF	TGTGCCAGCAGTGAAGACGGACACTTCGAGCAGTACTTC
TRBJ2-5	TRBV4-1	.	.	16	CASARDSLNLEETQYF	TGCGCCAGCGCCCGGGACTCCCTAAATCTGGAAGAGACCCAGTACTTC
TRBJ2-6	TRBV7-3	.	.	18	CASSPRPPAVSGANVLTF	TGTGCCAGCAGCCCAAGGCCCCCGGCAGTCTCTGGGGCCAACGTCCTGACTTTC
TRBJ1-1	TRBV14	.	.	17	CASSQGPGREAHTEAFF	TGTGCCAGCAGCCAAGGGCCCGGGCGTGAGGCCCACACTGAAGCTTTCTTT
TRBJ1-6	TRBV3-1/TRBV3-2	.	.	17	CASSLSSGSFLDSPLHF	TGTGCCAGCAGCCTCTCCTCGGGCTCCTTTTTGGATTCACCCCTCCACTTT
TRBJ2-1	TRBV28	.	.	15	CASRPLESLYNEQFF	TGTGCCAGCAGGCCTTTGGAGAGCCTCTACAATGAGCAGTTCTTC
TRBJ2-3	TRBV7-2	.	.	19	CASSLAPAGTRGSTDTQYF	TGTGCCAGCAGCTTAGCCCCCGCCGGGACGCGAGGAAGCACAGATACGCAGTATTTT
TRBJ1-2	TRBV27	.	.	15	CASSNRREKDYGYTF	TGTGCCAGCAGCAATAGGAGGGAAAAAGACTATGGCTACACCTTC
TRBJ2-5	TRBV10-3	.	.	14	CAISESRSQETQYF	TGTGCCATCAGTGAGTCACGGTCTCAAGAGACCCAGTACTTC
TRBJ2-3	TRBV5-1	.	.	17	CASSYETTPLYPDTQYF	TGCGCCAGCAGCTACGAGACGACTCCACTCTACCCAGATACGCAGTATTTT
TRBJ1-4	TRBV25-1	.	.	16	CASSEQFSTRNEKLFF	TGTGCCAGCAGTGAACAGTTCAGTACGAGGAATGAAAAACTGTTTTTT
TRBJ1-5	TRBV9	.	.	13	CASSVNRPQPQHF	TGTGCCAGCAGCGTAAATAGGCCTCAGCCCCAGCATTTT
TRBJ1-2	TRBV9	TRBD1	.	16	CASSSRQGATNYGYTF	TGTGCCAGCAGCTCAAGACAGGGGGCTACTAACTATGGCTACACCTTC
TRBJ2-5	TRBV29-1	TRBD1	.	12	CSVGTGEETQYF	TGCAGCGTTGGGACAGGCGAAGAGACCCAGTACTTC
TRBJ1-1	TRBV6-5	.	.	14	CASSPRQKNTEAFF	TGTGCCAGCAGCCCCCGACAGAAGAACACTGAAGCTTTCTTT
TRBJ2-3	TRBV7-9	TRBD2	.	16	CASSRGGASGTDTQYF	TGTGCCAGCAGCCGGGGTGGGGCTAGCGGGACAGATACGCAGTATTTT
TRBJ1-2	TRBV5-4	.	medium-sized	15	CASSFFQGRNYGYTF	TGTGCCAGCAGCTTTTTCCAGGGGCGGAACTATGGCTACACCTTC
TRBJ1-5	TRBV28	.	.	14	CASSLQGWHQPQHF	TGTGCCAGCAGTTTACAGGGGTGGCATCAGCCCCAGCATTTT
TRBJ1-1	TRBV6-5	TRBD1	.	14	CASSYSQGDTEAFF	TGTGCCAGCAGTTACAGCCAGGGGGACACTGAAGCTTTCTTT
TRBJ2-5	TRBV5-1	TRBD2	.	14	CASSSSSGQETQYF	TGCGCCAGCAGCTCTTCTAGCGGCCAAGAGACCCAGTACTTC
TRBJ2-7	TRBV2	.	.	12	CASSEGWLEQYF	TGTGCCAGCAGTGAAGGTTGGCTCGAGCAGTACTTC
TRBJ2-1	TRBV3-1/TRBV3-2	.	once	15	CASSHSGDPYNEQFF	TGTGCCAGCAGCCACTCAGGTGATCCCTACAATGAGCAGTTCTTC
TRBJ2-5	TRBV10-3	TRBD2	.	14	CAIRTSGSHETQYF	TGTGCCATCCGGACTAGCGGGAGCCACGAGACCCAGTACTTC
TRBJ1-1	TRBV12-5	.	.	15	CASGLGDMLNTEAFF	TGTGCTAGTGGTTTGGGGGACATGTTGAACACTGAAGCTTTCTTT
TRBJ2-1	TRBV7-8	.	.	12	CASSPLGGEQFF	TGTGCCAGCAGCCCCCTGGGCGGTGAGCAGTTCTTC
TRBJ1-1	TRBV6-6	.	.	14	CASSYGTRNTEAFF	TGTGCCAGCAGTTACGGGACAAGGAACACTGAAGCTTTCTTT
TRBJ1-2	TRBV2	TRBD1	.	14	CASIAQGAGYGYTF	TGTGCCAGCATTGCTCAGGGGGCGGGCTATGGCTACACCTTC
TRBJ2-1	TRBV5-4	.	.	15	CASSSLSGPSNEQFF	TGTGCCAGCAGCTCCCTTAGCGGCCCGTCCAATGAGCAGTTCTTC
TRBJ2-7	TRBV29-1	TRBD2	.	12	CSVSGGSYEQYF	TGCAGCGTATCGGGGGGATCCTACGAGCAGTACTTC
TRBJ2-1	TRBV5-4	.	.	17	CASSVPLLGPEDNEQFF	TGTGCCAGCAGCGTTCCCTTACTAGGACCTGAAGACAATGAGCAGTTCTTC
TRBJ1-2	TRBV10-3	.	.	17	CAITDRKGQEAAYGYTF	TGTGCCATCACTGACCGAAAAGGTCAGGAAGCAGCCTATGGCTACACCTTC
TRBJ2-2	TRBV9	.	.	15	CASSVAWGFTGELFF	TGTGCCAGCAGCGTAGCCTGGGGGTTCACCGGGGAGCTGTTTTTT
TRBJ1-2	TRBV5-6	TRBD1	.	14	CASSSPGTGFGYTF	TGTGCCAGCAGCTCTCCAGGGACAGGGTTCGGCTACACCTTC
TRBJ1-1	TRBV19	.	.	15	CASSISVSQTGRAFF	TGTGCCAGTAGTATAAGCGTCAGCCAAACCGGTAGAGCTTTCTTT
TRBJ2-7	TRBV24-1	TRBD1	.	12	CATNTGDGEQYF	TGTGCCACCAATACAGGGGATGGCGAGCAGTACTTC
TRBJ2-7	TRBV7-2	TRBD1	once	14	CASRQAPGQDEQYF	TGTGCCAGCAGGCAAGCCCCTGGACAGGACGAGCAGTACTTC
TRBJ1-4	TRBV15	.	.	15	CATSRDRRTNEKLFF	TGTGCCACCAGCAGAGATCGCAGAACTAATGAAAAACTGTTTTTT
TRBJ1-5	TRBV7-6	.	.	13	CASSLGGGQPQHF	TGTGCCAGCAGCTTAGGGGGGGGCCAGCCCCAGCATTTT
TRBJ1-2	TRBV5-1	TRBD1	.	15	CASSLGTGNRYGYTF	TGCGCCAGCAGCTTGGGGACAGGGAATCGCTATGGCTACACCTTC
TRBJ1-2	TRBV28	.	once	12	CASSLYNYGYTF	TGTGCCAGCAGTTTATACAACTATGGCTACACCTTC
TRBJ2-5	TRBV7-2	TRBD2	.	13	CASSLLGGETQYF	TGTGCCAGCAGCTTATTGGGGGGGGAGACCCAGTACTTC
TRBJ1-1	TRBV6-2/TRBV6-3	.	.	14	CASSYSGRRGEAFF	TGTGCCAGCAGTTACTCCGGCAGGAGAGGTGAAGCTTTCTTT
TRBJ2-2	TRBV28	.	.	15	CASSFGQGNTGELFF	TGTGCCAGCAGTTTCGGCCAGGGGAACACCGGGGAGCTGTTTTTT
TRBJ2-5	TRBV18	.	.	13	CASSPPNQETQYF	TGTGCCAGCTCACCACCCAACCAAGAGACCCAGTACTTC
TRBJ2-1	TRBV29-1	.	.	13	CSFSRVEGNEQFF	TGCAGCTTCTCCAGGGTGGAGGGCAATGAGCAGTTCTTC
TRBJ2-7	TRBV28	.	.	15	CASTPGGHVSYEQYF	TGTGCCAGCACTCCGGGGGGACACGTCTCCTACGAGCAGTACTTC
TRBJ1-1	TRBV2	.	.	16	CASSEGGRRLNTEAFF	TGTGCCAGCAGTGAGGGGGGCAGACGACTAAACACTGAAGCTTTCTTT
TRBJ2-5	TRBV7-9	TRBD1	.	15	CASSLGGTGGETQYF	TGTGCCAGCAGCTTAGGGGGGACAGGGGGAGAGACCCAGTACTTC
TRBJ2-1	TRBV15	TRBD2	.	17	CATSRDRSGRDYNEQFF	TGTGCCACCAGCAGAGATAGGAGCGGGAGGGACTACAATGAGCAGTTCTTC
TRBJ1-5	TRBV21-1	.	.	14	CASSKAGAGQPQHF	TGTGCCAGCAGCAAAGCGGGGGCTGGTCAGCCCCAGCATTTT